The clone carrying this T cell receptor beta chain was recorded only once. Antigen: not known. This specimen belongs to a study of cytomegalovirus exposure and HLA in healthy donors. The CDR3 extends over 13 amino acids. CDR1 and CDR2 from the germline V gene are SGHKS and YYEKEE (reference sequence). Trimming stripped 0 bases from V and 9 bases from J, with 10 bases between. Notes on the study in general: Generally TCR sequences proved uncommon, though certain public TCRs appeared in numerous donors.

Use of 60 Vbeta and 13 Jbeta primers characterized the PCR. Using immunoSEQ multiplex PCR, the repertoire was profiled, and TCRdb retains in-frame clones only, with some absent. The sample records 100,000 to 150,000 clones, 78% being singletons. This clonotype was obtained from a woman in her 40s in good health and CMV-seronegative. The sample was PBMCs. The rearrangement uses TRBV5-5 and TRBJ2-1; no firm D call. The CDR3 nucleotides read TGTGCCAGCAGCTTGGCAGGATCTGGTGAGCAGTTCTTC. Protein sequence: CASSLAGSGEQFF.